This entry is about one TCR beta chain. These data originate in a study of T cells after posttransplantation cyclophosphamide. Only in-frame clones appear in the TCRdb table, and some are missing; sequencing was by immunoSEQ multiplex PCR. The table has tens of thousands of clones, more than 70% seen once. The CDR3 has 12 amino acids. Germline V gene data show CDR1 as SGHNT and CDR2 as YYREEE (reference sequence). V was trimmed by 6 bases and J by 4 bases, leaving 10 bases between them. Sequencing was carried out using PBMCs. This sequence was found in a man between 25 and 39 years old with a blood cancer, CMV-positive, and with a related stem cell donor. V gene TRBV5-4 combines with J gene TRBJ1-1; a weak D match, TRBD1 (5 bases). CDR3 DNA sequence: TGTGCCAGCACCACCGGGGGCACTGAAGCTTTCTTT. Translating gives CASTTGGTEAFF. Full variable domain (remainder filled in from reference TRBV5-4 and TRBJ1-1): ETGVTQSPTHLIKTRGQQVTLRCSSQSGHNTVSWYQQALGQGPQFIFQYYREEENGRGNFPPRFSGLQFPNYSSELNVNALELDDSALYLCASTTGGTEAFFGQGTRLTVV.